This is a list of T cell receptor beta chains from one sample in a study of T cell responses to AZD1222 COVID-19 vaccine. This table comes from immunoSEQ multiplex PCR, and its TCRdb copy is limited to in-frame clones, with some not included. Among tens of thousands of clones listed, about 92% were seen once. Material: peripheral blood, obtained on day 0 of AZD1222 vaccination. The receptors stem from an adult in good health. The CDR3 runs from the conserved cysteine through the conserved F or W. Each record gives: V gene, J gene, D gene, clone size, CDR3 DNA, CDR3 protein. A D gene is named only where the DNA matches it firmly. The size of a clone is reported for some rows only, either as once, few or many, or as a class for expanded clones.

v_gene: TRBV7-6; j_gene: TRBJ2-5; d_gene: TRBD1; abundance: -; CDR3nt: TGTGCCAGCAGCTTAGCACAGGGGCTTCAAGAGACCCAGTACTTC; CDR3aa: CASSLAQGLQETQYF
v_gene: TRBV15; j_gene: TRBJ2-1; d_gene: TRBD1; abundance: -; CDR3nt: TGTGCCACCAGCAGAGGCCAGGGACAGAATGACAATGAGCAGTTCTTC; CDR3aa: CATSRGQGQNDNEQFF
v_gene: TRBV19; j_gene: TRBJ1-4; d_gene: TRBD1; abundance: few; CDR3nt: TGTGCCAGTAGTCGGGACAGGGGAGCGGATGAAAAACTGTTTTTT; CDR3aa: CASSRDRGADEKLFF
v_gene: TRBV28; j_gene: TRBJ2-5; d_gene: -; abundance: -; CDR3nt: TGTGCCAGCAGTTCGGACACTCGAAATGGTGAGACCCAGTACTTC; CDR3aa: CASSSDTRNGETQYF
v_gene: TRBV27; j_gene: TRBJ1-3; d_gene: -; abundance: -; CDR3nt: TGTGCCAGCAGTTTATCGCGGCCGTCGGGGTCCACTATTGGAAACACCATATATTTT; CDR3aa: CASSLSRPSGSTIGNTIYF
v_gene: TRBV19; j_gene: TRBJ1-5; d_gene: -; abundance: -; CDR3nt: TGTGCCAGTAGTAAAAAGGCCCATGGGGGCAATCAGCCCCAGCATTTT; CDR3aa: CASSKKAHGGNQPQHF
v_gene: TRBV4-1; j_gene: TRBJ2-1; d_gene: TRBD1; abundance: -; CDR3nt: TGCGCCAGCAGCTCGGACAGGGACAATGAGCAGTTCTTC; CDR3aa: CASSSDRDNEQFF
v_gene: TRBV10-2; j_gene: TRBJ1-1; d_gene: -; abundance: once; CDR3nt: TGCGCCAGCATGATGGGTCTTTCTGCTGAAGCTTTCTTT; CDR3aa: CASMMGLSAEAFF
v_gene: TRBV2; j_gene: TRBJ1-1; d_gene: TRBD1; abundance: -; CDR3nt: TGTGCCAGCAGCCGACAGGGGTACACTGAAGCTTTCTTT; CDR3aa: CASSRQGYTEAFF
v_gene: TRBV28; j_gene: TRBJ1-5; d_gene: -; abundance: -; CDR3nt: TGTGCCAGCAGTTCAGACTCTCGCAATCAGCCCCAGCATTTT; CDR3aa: CASSSDSRNQPQHF
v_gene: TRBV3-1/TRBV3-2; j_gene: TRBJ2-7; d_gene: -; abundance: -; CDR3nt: TGTGCCAGCAGCCTCCCTGGCGAGCAGTACTTC; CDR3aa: CASSLPGEQYF
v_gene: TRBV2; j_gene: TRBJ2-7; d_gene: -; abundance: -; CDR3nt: TGTGCCAGCAGTCAGGGGGTGACTAGCAGTACGAACGAGCAGTACTTC; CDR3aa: CASSQGVTSSTNEQYF
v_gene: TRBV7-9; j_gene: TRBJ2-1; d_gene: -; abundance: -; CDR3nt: TGTGCCAGCAGCTTAACCGGGGGTAACTACAATGAGCAGTTCTTC; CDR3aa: CASSLTGGNYNEQFF
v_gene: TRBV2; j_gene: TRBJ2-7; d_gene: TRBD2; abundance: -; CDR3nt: TGTGCCAGCAGTAATAGCGGGGGGTCCTACGAGCAGTACTTC; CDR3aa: CASSNSGGSYEQYF
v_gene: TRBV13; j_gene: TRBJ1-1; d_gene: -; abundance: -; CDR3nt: TGTGCCAGCAGCAAGGACAGAACGAACACTGAAGCTTTCTTT; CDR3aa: CASSKDRTNTEAFF
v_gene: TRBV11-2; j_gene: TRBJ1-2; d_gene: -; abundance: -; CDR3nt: TGTGCCAGCAGCGTTCAACCCGGGATTTTCGGCTACACCTTC; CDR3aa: CASSVQPGIFGYTF
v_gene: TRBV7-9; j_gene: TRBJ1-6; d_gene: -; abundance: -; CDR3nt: TGTGCCAGCAGCTTAGGTGGAGCCGCCGAAAATTCACCCCTCCACTTT; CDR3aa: CASSLGGAAENSPLHF
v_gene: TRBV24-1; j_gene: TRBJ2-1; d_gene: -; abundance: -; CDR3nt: TGTGCCACCAGTGATCCAGGACAGAACAATGAGCAGTTCTTC; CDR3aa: CATSDPGQNNEQFF
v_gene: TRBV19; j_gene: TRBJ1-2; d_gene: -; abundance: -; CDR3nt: TGTGCCAGTAAAGTCAACTCTCACTATGGCTACACCTTC; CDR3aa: CASKVNSHYGYTF
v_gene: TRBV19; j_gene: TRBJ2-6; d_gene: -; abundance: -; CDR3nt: TGTGCCAGTAGTCCAAGTTCAGCAATCCTCTCTGGGGCCAACGTCCTGACTTTC; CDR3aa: CASSPSSAILSGANVLTF
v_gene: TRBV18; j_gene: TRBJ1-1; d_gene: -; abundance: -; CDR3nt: TGTGCCAGCTCTCCTACTCCCCAGGATTTGAACACTGAAGCTTTCTTT; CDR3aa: CASSPTPQDLNTEAFF
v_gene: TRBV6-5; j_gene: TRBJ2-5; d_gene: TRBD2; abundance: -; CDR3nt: TGTGCCAGCAGAGGCGGGGGAGAGACCCAGTACTTC; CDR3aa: CASRGGGETQYF
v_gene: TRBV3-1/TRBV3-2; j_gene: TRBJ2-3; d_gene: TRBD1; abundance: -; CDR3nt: TGTGCCAGCAGCCCCCCCGGGACAGGCCGCACAGATACGCAGTATTTT; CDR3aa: CASSPPGTGRTDTQYF
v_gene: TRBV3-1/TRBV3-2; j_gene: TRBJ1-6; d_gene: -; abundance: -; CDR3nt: TGTGCCAGCAGCCAAAAAGTAGTCTATAATTCACCCCTCCACTTT; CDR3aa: CASSQKVVYNSPLHF
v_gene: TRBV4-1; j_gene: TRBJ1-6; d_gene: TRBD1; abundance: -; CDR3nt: TGCGCCAGCAGCCAAAGAGATATGGGGACAGGGGTGGGGAATTCACCCCTCCACTTT; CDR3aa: CASSQRDMGTGVGNSPLHF